Sequencing of this TCR beta chain was carried out in a study of blood T cell repertoires in COVID-19. In the study overall: Sample material is recorded as cDNA or gDNA derived from T cells, B-cell-depleted T cells, or PBMCs.

The CDR3 covers 15 residues. V trimming: 6 bases; J trimming: 4 bases; junction bases outside the gene matches: 9. Germline lookup yields CDR1 MDHEN and CDR2 SYDVKM. Per the authors' pipeline: Amplification of reference gene primers provided the estimated nucleated cell counts. Assay: immunoSEQ multiplex PCR; the TCRdb copy retains only in-frame clones and omits some. D and trimming were read from the DNA, whereas the V and J calls and clone size are those reported in that table. The data contain approximately 110,000 clones, approximately 90% of them singletons. The chain combines TRBV28 with TRBJ2-7; 10 bases line up with TRBD1. The clonotype comes from a man aged 50-59 years with COVID-19, enrolled during active disease. What was sequenced was peripheral blood. The CDR3 protein is CASSPPGTGAYEQYF. CDR3 coding DNA: TGTGCCAGCAGCCCCCCCGGGACAGGGGCGTACGAGCAGTACTTC.